Below are 26 T cell receptor beta chains sequenced from a single sample in a study of human T cells and chemical hapten exposure (dated by TCRdb to about 2021). In light of the paper, this sample's time point label describes: pre-sensitization, week 0. The treatment or condition label for this specimen denotes: therapeutic diphenylcyclopropenone sensitization with weekly scalp DPC. Library generation was performed with RACE. Sequenced using a NextSeq 500. In TCRdb, the public reads were trimmed at Q25 with fastp and aligned with MiXCR, with productive beta chains retained. Records with the same CDR3 protein are collapsed into one entry carrying the most frequent genes and DNA. The sample table records more than 55,000 distinct CDR3 sequences; approximately 10% of these occur just once. 8% to 10% of the sample belongs to the ten largest clones. The sequenced sample was whole blood, obtained in connection with sensitization to the hapten diphenylcyclopropenone (DPC). The origin of the receptors is a man between 40 and 49 years old with alopecia areata. Some clones in this sample may be carry-over from other donors' samples.

The chain is built from TRBV29-1 and TRBJ2-3, with 7 nucleotides matching TRBD1. The CDR3 is 14 residues long. Germline V gene data show CDR1 as SQVTM and CDR2 as ANQGSEA. Losses at the gene ends were 6 bases for V and 6 bases for J; bases not matched to a gene: 12. The CDR3 here is CSVGTGVLSDTQYF. For the CDR3, the DNA is TGCAGCGTGGGAACAGGGGTTTTGAGTGATACGCAGTATTTT.

This clonotype was counted a few times. The J gene is TRBJ2-7, the V gene TRBV6-2 or TRBV6-3, with 10 bases aligning to TRBD2. This CDR3 comprises 17 residues. Trimming removed 2 bases from V and 1 base from J; junction bases left unmatched: 8. From germline, CDR1 is MNHEY and CDR2 SVGEGT. The CDR3 sequence: CASSYEREGPRSYEQYF. As DNA, the CDR3 is TGTGCCAGCAGTTACGAGCGGGAGGGCCCGAGGTCCTACGAGCAGTACTTC.

This clonotype was counted many times. This chain links TRBV10-2 with TRBJ2-4; 7 positions agree with TRBD2. CDR3 size: 15 residues. With 4 bases clipped from V and 1 base from J, the junction kept 4 bases outside the gene matches. CDR1 and CDR2 (germline): WSHSY, SAAADI. CDR3 DNA: TGCGCCAGCAGTGCAGTGGGGGGGGCCAAAAACATTCAGTACTTC. Residues: CASSAVGGAKNIQYF.

The chain employs TRBV7-2 and TRBJ1-6, with D hard to call. The CDR3 covers 13 residues. CDR1 and CDR2 from the germline V gene are SGHTA and FQGNSA. Trimming stripped 3 bases from V and 9 bases from J, with 9 bases between. The DNA for the CDR3 is TGTGCCAGCAGCTTGCCTTCCAGTTCACCCCTCCACTTT. It is translated as CASSLPSSSPLHF.

This clonotype showed up just a few times. This chain links TRBV19 with TRBJ2-5; 9 bases agree with TRBD2. This CDR3 has 15 residues. V was pared by 3 bases and J by 5 bases, with 7 bases of the junction left unmatched. Germline V gives CDR1 LNHDA, CDR2 SQIVND (reference sequence). Here the CDR3 DNA reads TGTGCCAGTAGTATGGCCGGGACTAGCAGCGAGACCCAGTACTTC. This gives the protein CASSMAGTSSETQYF.

This clonotype showed up many times. The V call is TRBV4-1, the J call TRBJ2-3, with 15 bases fitting TRBD2. The ends lost 2 bases at V and 3 bases at J; junction bases unmatched: 12. The CDR3 totals 20 residues. Per the germline V gene, CDR1 is MGHRA and CDR2 is YSYEKL. Written as DNA, the CDR3 is TGCGCCAGCAGCCAACGAGGACTAGCGGGAGGGCCAAGTAGTACAGATACGCAGTATTTT. Translating it yields CASSQRGLAGGPSSTDTQYF.

The V and J genes are TRBV6-6 and TRBJ2-2, with 7 bases that match TRBD2. This CDR3 comprises 13 residues. J lost 7 bases, V lost 5 bases, and 4 bases had no gene match. CDR1 MNHNY and CDR2 SVGAGI come from the germline V gene (reference sequence). The CDR3 DNA sequence: TGTGCCAGCAGTAGCAAGCGGGACGGGGAGCTGTTTTTT. Protein sequence: CASSSKRDGELFF.

This clonotype occurred many times. The chain carries TRBV7-6 and TRBJ2-1; the D is unclear. This CDR3 spans 12 amino acids. With 2 bases removed from V and 8 bases from J, the gap between germline ends came to 7 bases. Germline CDR1 and CDR2: SGHVS and FNYEAQ. CDR3 in DNA: TGTGCCAGCAGCTTATCAGAGGATGAGCAGTTCTTC. This codes for CASSLSEDEQFF.

The V call is TRBV9, the J call TRBJ2-5; D unresolved. CDR1 and CDR2 from the germline V gene are SGDLS and YYNGEE. Trimming shortened V by 1 base and J by 0 bases, and 7 bases separated the two germline ends. The CDR3 sequence is 14 residues long. The CDR3 DNA follows: TGTGCCAGCAGCGTAACCCCGTACCAAGAGACCCAGTACTTC. Translating it yields CASSVTPYQETQYF.

The V and J genes are TRBV5-1 and TRBJ2-1; D gene uncertain. The CDR3 has 16 residues. Germline CDR1 and CDR2: SGHRS and YFSETQ. V gave up 0 bases and J gave up 0 bases, with 10 bases separating them. Here the CDR3 reads CASSLGPELSYNEQFF. The CDR3 DNA reads TGCGCCAGCAGCTTGGGTCCAGAACTCTCCTACAATGAGCAGTTCTTC. The variable domain in full, completed from reference TRBV5-1 and TRBJ2-1, reads KAGVTQTPRYLIKTRGQQVTLSCSPISGHRSVSWYQQTPGQGLQFLFEYFSETQRNKGNFPGRFSGRQFSNSRSEMNVSTLELGDSALYLCASSLGPELSYNEQFFGPGTRLTVL.

This clonotype was seen a handful of times. The chain recombines TRBV7-9 with TRBJ2-3, with 10 positions matching TRBD2. Germline-derived CDR1 and CDR2 are SEHNR and FQNEAQ (reference sequence). The CDR3 length is 15 residues. Trimming removed 4 bases from V and 6 bases from J; junction bases left unmatched: 7. Here the CDR3 reads CASSWRASGSDTQYF. Here the CDR3 DNA reads TGTGCCAGCAGCTGGAGGGCTAGCGGGAGTGATACGCAGTATTTT. Together with reference TRBV7-9 and TRBJ2-3, the CDR3 gives the full variable domain: DTGVSQNPRHKITKRGQNVTFRCDPISEHNRLYWYRQTLGQGPEFLTYFQNEAQLEKSRLLSDRFSAERPKGSFSTLEIQRTEQGDSAMYLCASSWRASGSDTQYFGPGTRLTVL.

This clonotype was seen repeatedly, ten times or more. This chain connects TRBV7-2 to TRBJ2-3; 9 nucleotides line up with TRBD1. Losses at the gene ends were 5 bases for V and 2 bases for J; bases not matched to a gene: 8. The CDR3 is 16 amino acids. Per germline, CDR1 SGHTA and CDR2 FQGNSA. The CDR3 DNA reads as TGTGCCAGCAGCCGCCGGGACAGGGTTAACACAGATACGCAGTATTTT. Translating gives CASSRRDRVNTDTQYF.

This clonotype was found many times. The V call is TRBV6-1, the J call TRBJ1-6, with unresolved D. The germline V and J ends were trimmed by 1 base and 3 bases, with 10 bases remaining between them. CDR1 is MNHNS, CDR2 SASEGT, per germline. The CDR3 is 16 residues long. The DNA for the CDR3 is TGTGCCAGCAGTGAAGGCGATCTGAGCTATAATTCACCCCTCCACTTT. This codes for CASSEGDLSYNSPLHF.

Only a few counts were recorded for this clonotype. The chain links TRBV2 to TRBJ1-5, with TRBD1 as a possible D gene (5 bases). With 4 bases removed from V and 7 bases from J, the gap between germline ends came to 17 bases. The CDR3 is made up of 15 amino acids. Germline lookup yields CDR1 SNHLY and CDR2 FYNNEI. CDR3 coding DNA: TGTGCCAGCAGTGTAAGCTGGGACCCTACCCAGCCCCAGCATTTT. It translates to CASSVSWDPTQPQHF. The complete variable domain, with remaining parts taken from reference TRBV2 and TRBJ1-5, reads EPEVTQTPSHQVTQMGQEVILRCVPISNHLYFYWYRQILGQKVEFLVSFYNNEISEKSEIFDDQFSVERPDGSNFTLKIRSTKLEDSAMYFCASSVSWDPTQPQHFGDGTRLSIL.

This clonotype appeared many times. The rearrangement uses TRBV28 and TRBJ2-5; tentatively, D is TRBD2 (6 bases). This CDR3 spans 13 amino acids. Germline V gene lookup returns CDR1 MDHEN and CDR2 SYDVKM. V was clipped by 6 bases and J by 5 bases, with 13 bases between them. DNA for the CDR3: TGTGCCAGCAGCCTGGGGGGAGGCGAGACCCAGTACTTC. Translating gives CASSLGGGETQYF. The whole variable domain, filled in from reference TRBV28 and TRBJ2-5, reads DVKVTQSSRYLVKRTGEKVFLECVQDMDHENMFWYRQDPGLGLRLIYFSYDVKMKEKGDIPEGYSVSREKKERFSLILESASTNQTSMYLCASSLGGGETQYFGPGTRLLVL.

This clonotype was seen many times. The chain recombines TRBV9 with TRBJ2-7; D unclear. From germline, CDR1 is SGDLS and CDR2 YYNGEE. V was clipped by 0 bases and J by 0 bases, with 10 bases between them. The CDR3 loop spans 15 amino acids. The CDR3: CASSVGTESSYEQYF. The CDR3 DNA is TGTGCCAGCAGCGTAGGGACGGAGAGCTCCTACGAGCAGTACTTC.

This clonotype occurred a few times. The chain couples TRBV20-1 to TRBJ2-3, with 11 bases lining up with TRBD2. CDR3 length: 15 amino acids. CDR1 is DFQATT and CDR2 is SNEGSKA in the germline V gene (reference sequence). With 5 bases clipped from V and 0 bases from J, the junction kept 4 bases outside the gene matches. CDR3 in amino acids: CSAHSGRVSTDTQYF. DNA of the CDR3: TGCAGTGCTCATAGCGGGAGGGTTAGCACAGATACGCAGTATTTT.

The chain uses TRBV14 and TRBJ2-3, with D possibly TRBD1 on 6 matching bases. Germline lookup yields CDR1 SGHDN and CDR2 FVKESK. The CDR3 has 15 residues. The ends were cut back, 2 bases at V and 6 bases at J, with 15 bases in the middle. CDR3 protein: CASSQSRTVRDTQYF. Written as DNA, the CDR3 is TGTGCCAGCAGCCAATCCAGGACAGTGCGGGATACGCAGTATTTT.

The chain uses TRBV20-1 and TRBJ2-7; 7 bases are shared with TRBD2. V dropped 5 bases and J dropped 6; count of bases not matched to a gene: 7. This CDR3 spans 12 amino acids. From germline, CDR1 is DFQATT and CDR2 SNEGSKA (reference sequence). Here the CDR3 reads CSAGPGLREQYF. The CDR3 DNA is TGCAGTGCTGGGCCGGGACTACGCGAGCAGTACTTC.

This clonotype was counted many times. The chain carries TRBV12-5 and TRBJ2-3; D is uncertain. This CDR3 comprises 11 residues. The V gene's germline CDR1 is LGHNT and CDR2 FRNRAP. V shed 6 bases and J shed 10 bases, with 11 bases lying between them. CDR3 DNA: TGTGCTAGTGGCTCCGGACGAGCGCAGTATTTT. This gives the protein CASGSGRAQYF.

V gene TRBV29-1 combines with J gene TRBJ2-7; 8 bases are shared with TRBD2. Germline lookup yields CDR1 SQVTM and CDR2 ANQGSEA. The CDR3 spans 12 residues. With V trimmed by 2 bases and J by 3 bases, 0 bases remained unmatched. The CDR3 protein is CSVELAGYEQYF. As DNA, the CDR3 is TGCAGCGTTGAACTAGCGGGCTACGAGCAGTACTTC.

The sample holds a few counts of this clonotype. V usage is TRBV5-1 and J usage is TRBJ2-3; 7 nucleotides agree with TRBD2. V shed 4 bases, J shed 4 bases, and the junction held 12 bases outside the gene matches. The CDR3 sequence is 16 residues long. The germline CDR1 and CDR2 sequences are SGHRS and YFSETQ. CDR3 region: CASSTGGGPVADTQYF. As DNA, the CDR3 is TGCGCCAGCAGCACCGGGGGAGGGCCAGTCGCAGATACGCAGTATTTT.

This chain joins TRBV7-9 and TRBJ2-7, with TRBD2 identical over 7 bases. J was trimmed by 5 bases and V by 1 base; bases with no gene match: 5. The CDR3 is made up of 14 amino acids. The V gene's germline CDR1 is SEHNR and CDR2 FQNEAQ (reference sequence). This CDR3 is CASSLERGRDEQYF. The CDR3 region has the DNA TGTGCCAGCAGCTTAGAGCGGGGACGGGACGAGCAGTACTTC.

This clonotype was observed many times. V gene TRBV15 combines with J gene TRBJ2-5; 8 bases agree with TRBD1. With 5 bases clipped from V and 0 bases from J, the junction kept 14 bases outside the gene matches. Germline CDR1 and CDR2: LNHNV and YYDKDF (reference sequence). The CDR3 runs to 18 residues. CDR3 nucleotides: TGTGCCACCAGCCCTGGACAGGGCGCTAGTCAGGACCAAGAGACCCAGTACTTC. Its translation is CATSPGQGASQDQETQYF.

The chain couples TRBV20-1 to TRBJ1-5; D unclear. Germline V gene data show CDR1 as DFQATT and CDR2 as SNEGSKA (reference sequence). The CDR3 covers 12 residues. V lost 6 bases, J lost 9 bases, and 15 bases lay in between. The DNA of the CDR3 is TGCAGTGCCCGGACTCACGGTAGGCCCCAGCATTTT. Protein: CSARTHGRPQHF.

This chain connects TRBV12-3 or TRBV12-4 to TRBJ2-7, with D unclear. The CDR3 is 12 amino acids. Between the trimmed V and J ends, which lost 3 bases and 0 bases, there was a span of 3 bases. CDR3 in DNA: TGTGCCAGCAGTTTCCACTCCTACGAGCAGTACTTC. Its translation: CASSFHSYEQYF.